A selection of T cell receptor beta chains follows, all from one sample in a study of blood T cell repertoires in COVID-19. TCRdb keeps only in-frame clones here, not all; method: immunoSEQ multiplex PCR. The table shows 300,000 to 400,000 clones, with about 89% occurring only once. Sample: peripheral blood. The receptors originated from a woman aged 25-40 years with COVID-19, enrolled during active disease. Each CDR3 is given with its conserved first and last residue. Each record gives: CDR3 protein, CDR3 DNA, CDR3 length, D gene, V gene, J gene, clone size. D genes are given only for firm matches. Only part of the rows carry a size: once, few, many, or a class if the clone is expanded.

CDR3: CASSYSWQRGVNEQFF
DNA: TGTGCCAGCAGTTACAGCTGGCAGCGGGGGGTCAATGAGCAGTTCTTC
length: 16
D: TRBD2
V: TRBV6-5
J: TRBJ2-1
size: -

CDR3: CASSFNKNINEKLFF
DNA: TGTGCCAGCAGCTTTAATAAGAACATTAATGAAAAACTGTTTTTT
length: 15
D: -
V: TRBV7-9
J: TRBJ1-4
size: -

CDR3: CASSSIRGLATDNEQFF
DNA: TGTGCCAGCAGTTCAATCAGGGGACTAGCGACAGACAATGAGCAGTTCTTC
length: 17
D: TRBD2
V: TRBV11-2
J: TRBJ2-1
size: -

CDR3: CASRRDRDGTEAFF
DNA: TGTGCCAGCAGAAGAGACAGGGACGGAACCGAAGCTTTCTTT
length: 14
D: TRBD1
V: TRBV27
J: TRBJ1-1
size: -

CDR3: CASSPFRGEMNTEAFF
DNA: TGTGCCAGCAGTCCATTTCGGGGGGAAATGAACACTGAAGCTTTCTTT
length: 16
D: -
V: TRBV9
J: TRBJ1-1
size: -

CDR3: CASSWGGAGTEAFF
DNA: TGTGCCAGCAGTTGGGGGGGCGCGGGGACTGAAGCTTTCTTT
length: 14
D: -
V: TRBV27
J: TRBJ1-1
size: few

CDR3: CASSLAPGRGNTEAFF
DNA: TGTGCCAGCAGCTTAGCCCCCGGCCGGGGGAACACTGAAGCTTTCTTT
length: 16
D: -
V: TRBV11-2
J: TRBJ1-1
size: -

CDR3: CASSLGSGNEQFF
DNA: TGCGCCAGCAGCTTGGGGTCCGGCAATGAGCAGTTCTTC
length: 13
D: -
V: TRBV5-1
J: TRBJ2-1
size: -

CDR3: CASSPEVNEQFF
DNA: TGTGCCAGCAGTCCCGAGGTCAATGAGCAGTTCTTC
length: 12
D: -
V: TRBV2
J: TRBJ2-1
size: once

CDR3: CASSLATGETQYF
DNA: TGTGCCAGCAGCTTAGCCACGGGAGAGACCCAGTACTTC
length: 13
D: -
V: TRBV7-9
J: TRBJ2-5
size: -

CDR3: CASRGQASSYNSPLHF
DNA: TGTGCCAGTAGGGGACAGGCGAGCTCCTATAATTCACCCCTCCACTTT
length: 16
D: TRBD1
V: TRBV19
J: TRBJ1-6
size: once

CDR3: CAITTGDEQYF
DNA: TGTGCCATCACCACAGGGGACGAGCAGTACTTC
length: 11
D: TRBD1
V: TRBV10-3
J: TRBJ2-7
size: -

CDR3: CASTRPPGNTGELFF
DNA: TGTGCCAGCACCCGTCCACCAGGGAACACCGGGGAGCTGTTTTTT
length: 15
D: -
V: TRBV11-3
J: TRBJ2-2
size: -

CDR3: CASRTPGGRDHGAFF
DNA: TGTGCCAGTCGTACCCCAGGGGGCCGGGATCATGGAGCTTTCTTT
length: 15
D: TRBD1
V: TRBV19
J: TRBJ1-1
size: few

CDR3: CASSTAETRKATGGTNEKLFF
DNA: TGTGCCAGCAGCACAGCGGAAACGCGAAAGGCGACAGGGGGTACTAATGAAAAACTGTTTTTT
length: 21
D: -
V: TRBV21-1
J: TRBJ1-4
size: -

CDR3: CASSPRTYQETQYF
DNA: TGTGCCAGCAGCCCCCGGACATATCAAGAGACCCAGTACTTC
length: 14
D: -
V: TRBV3-1/TRBV3-2
J: TRBJ2-5
size: few

CDR3: CASSPRDRGNQPQHF
DNA: TGTGCCAGCAGCCCCCGGGACAGAGGCAATCAGCCCCAGCATTTT
length: 15
D: TRBD1
V: TRBV7-2
J: TRBJ1-5
size: -

CDR3: CASSLQRAGETQYF
DNA: TGTGCCAGCAGCTTACAGCGGGCGGGGGAGACCCAGTACTTC
length: 14
D: -
V: TRBV11-3
J: TRBJ2-5
size: once

CDR3: CASSTRLASATQYF
DNA: TGTGCCAGCAGCACCAGACTAGCCTCGGCGACCCAGTACTTC
length: 14
D: TRBD2
V: TRBV7-8
J: TRBJ2-5
size: -

CDR3: CASSDGVNYGYTF
DNA: TGTGCCAGCAGCGACGGGGTTAACTATGGCTACACCTTC
length: 13
D: -
V: TRBV9
J: TRBJ1-2
size: -

CDR3: CASSRDGGNQPQHF
DNA: TGTGCCAGCAGCAGAGACGGGGGCAATCAGCCCCAGCATTTT
length: 14
D: -
V: TRBV2
J: TRBJ1-5
size: once

CDR3: CASSSATGQGRTEAFF
DNA: TGTGCCAGCAGCTCCGCCACTGGACAGGGACGAACTGAAGCTTTCTTT
length: 16
D: TRBD1
V: TRBV5-5
J: TRBJ1-1
size: -

CDR3: CASSLGGARFSYEQYF
DNA: TGTGCCAGCAGCTTGGGCGGGGCCAGGTTCTCCTACGAGCAGTACTTC
length: 16
D: -
V: TRBV11-2
J: TRBJ2-7
size: -

CDR3: CASRGSGNTIYF
DNA: TGTGCCAGCCGGGGATCTGGAAACACCATATATTTT
length: 12
D: -
V: TRBV7-2
J: TRBJ1-3
size: -

CDR3: CSVSPGANGYTF
DNA: TGCAGCGTTAGCCCGGGTGCCAATGGCTACACCTTC
length: 12
D: -
V: TRBV29-1
J: TRBJ1-2
size: -

CDR3: CSVPGGFDETQYF
DNA: TGCAGCGTCCCCGGGGGGTTTGACGAGACCCAGTACTTC
length: 13
D: TRBD2
V: TRBV29-1
J: TRBJ2-5
size: -

CDR3: CASRGTGGFGTGELFF
DNA: TGTGCCAGTAGGGGGACAGGGGGCTTCGGCACCGGGGAGCTGTTTTTT
length: 16
D: TRBD1
V: TRBV19
J: TRBJ2-2
size: -

CDR3: CASSLDTGNTQYF
DNA: TGTGCCAGCAGCTTAGACACAGGCAATACGCAGTATTTT
length: 13
D: -
V: TRBV7-2
J: TRBJ2-3
size: once

CDR3: CASSIGGLGTGANYGYTF
DNA: TGTGCCAGTAGTATAGGAGGGCTCGGGACAGGGGCAAACTATGGCTACACCTTC
length: 18
D: TRBD1
V: TRBV19
J: TRBJ1-2
size: -

CDR3: CASSVDVGGGSYNEQFF
DNA: TGTGCCAGCAGCGTAGATGTGGGCGGGGGGTCCTACAATGAGCAGTTCTTC
length: 17
D: TRBD2
V: TRBV9
J: TRBJ2-1
size: -

CDR3: CASSPGTGAGYTF
DNA: TGTGCCAGCAGCCCCGGGACAGGGGCCGGCTACACCTTC
length: 13
D: TRBD1
V: TRBV12-3/TRBV12-4
J: TRBJ1-2
size: -

CDR3: CASSLGPGTTDTQYF
DNA: TGTGCCAGCAGCTTAGGCCCGGGAACCACAGATACGCAGTATTTT
length: 15
D: -
V: TRBV11-3
J: TRBJ2-3
size: -

CDR3: CASSPRQGSGYEQYF
DNA: TGTGCCAGCAGCCCCAGACAGGGGTCGGGCTACGAGCAGTACTTC
length: 15
D: TRBD1
V: TRBV7-2
J: TRBJ2-7
size: -

CDR3: CASGLVLSGTGETGELFF
DNA: TGTGCTAGTGGTTTGGTACTTTCCGGGACAGGGGAAACCGGGGAGCTGTTTTTT
length: 18
D: TRBD1
V: TRBV12-5
J: TRBJ2-2
size: -

CDR3: CASSPGRQGGANTEAFF
DNA: TGTGCCAGCTCACCTGGTCGTCAGGGTGGAGCGAACACTGAAGCTTTCTTT
length: 17
D: -
V: TRBV18
J: TRBJ1-1
size: -

CDR3: CASSPRQENYGYTF
DNA: TGTGCCAGCAGTCCTCGACAGGAGAACTATGGCTACACCTTC
length: 14
D: -
V: TRBV28
J: TRBJ1-2
size: -

CDR3: CASSPGLAEQETQYF
DNA: TGTGCCAGCAGCCCCGGACTAGCGGAACAAGAGACCCAGTACTTC
length: 15
D: TRBD2
V: TRBV11-2
J: TRBJ2-5
size: -

CDR3: CASSVRGQRGGIPHEQYF
DNA: TGTGCCAGCAGTGTTAGGGGTCAGCGGGGGGGGATCCCCCACGAGCAGTACTTC
length: 18
D: TRBD2
V: TRBV2
J: TRBJ2-7
size: -

CDR3: CASSDPTGGETQYF
DNA: TGTGCTAGCAGCGACCCGACAGGCGGGGAGACCCAGTACTTC
length: 14
D: -
V: TRBV7-7
J: TRBJ2-5
size: -

CDR3: CASNPTGERYGYTF
DNA: TGTGCCAGCAACCCGACAGGGGAACGCTATGGCTACACCTTC
length: 14
D: TRBD1
V: TRBV2
J: TRBJ1-2
size: -

CDR3: CASSVGAGDKYF
DNA: TGTGCCAGCAGCGTAGGGGCAGGGGATAAGTATTTT
length: 12
D: -
V: TRBV9
J: TRBJ2-3
size: once

CDR3: CASSPGPRALAGGDEQFF
DNA: TGCGCCAGCAGCCCAGGCCCCCGGGCACTAGCGGGAGGGGATGAGCAGTTCTTC
length: 18
D: TRBD2
V: TRBV5-1
J: TRBJ2-1
size: -

CDR3: CASSSPAGHGYTF
DNA: TGTGCCAGCAGTTCCCCCGCAGGGCATGGCTACACCTTC
length: 13
D: -
V: TRBV6-5
J: TRBJ1-2
size: -

CDR3: CASSLVGDGGYTF
DNA: TGTGCCAGCAGCTTAGTCGGGGATGGGGGCTACACCTTC
length: 13
D: -
V: TRBV7-8
J: TRBJ1-2
size: -

CDR3: CASSQDRSGRRGGRDADTQYF
DNA: TGTGCCAGCAGCCAAGATAGATCGGGGAGGCGGGGGGGCCGAGATGCAGATACGCAGTATTTT
length: 21
D: TRBD2
V: TRBV3-1/TRBV3-2
J: TRBJ2-3
size: -

CDR3: CASSSVSEQYF
DNA: TGTGCCAGCAGCTCTGTTAGCGAGCAGTACTTC
length: 11
D: -
V: TRBV5-5
J: TRBJ2-7
size: -

CDR3: CAISEFGGENTDTQYF
DNA: TGTGCCATCAGTGAGTTCGGCGGTGAGAACACAGATACGCAGTATTTT
length: 16
D: -
V: TRBV10-3
J: TRBJ2-3
size: -

CDR3: CASSRPGQISYNEQFF
DNA: TGTGCCAGCAGCCGCCCTGGACAGATCTCCTACAATGAGCAGTTCTTC
length: 16
D: -
V: TRBV5-5
J: TRBJ2-1
size: -

CDR3: CASELGSVAGELFF
DNA: TGTGCCAGTGAACTAGGGTCGGTTGCCGGGGAGCTGTTTTTT
length: 14
D: -
V: TRBV11-2
J: TRBJ2-2
size: -

CDR3: CSVEAVASTDTQYF
DNA: TGCAGCGTTGAGGCAGTCGCTAGCACAGATACGCAGTATTTT
length: 14
D: -
V: TRBV29-1
J: TRBJ2-3
size: -

CDR3: CASSATGESTDTQYF
DNA: TGCGCCAGCAGCGCTACAGGGGAAAGCACAGATACGCAGTATTTT
length: 15
D: TRBD1
V: TRBV5-1
J: TRBJ2-3
size: -

CDR3: CASRSGGPGTNEKLFF
DNA: TGTGCCAGCAGATCAGGGGGCCCAGGGACTAATGAAAAACTGTTTTTT
length: 16
D: TRBD1
V: TRBV27
J: TRBJ1-4
size: -

CDR3: CTSSQEGVPNTGELFF
DNA: TGCACCAGCAGCCAAGAAGGGGTTCCGAACACCGGGGAGCTGTTTTTT
length: 16
D: -
V: TRBV1
J: TRBJ2-2
size: -

CDR3: CASTGHQSYEQFF
DNA: TGTGCCAGTACGGGACACCAGAGCTATGAGCAGTTCTTC
length: 13
D: -
V: TRBV9
J: TRBJ2-1
size: -

CDR3: CASSGPGQGYNEQFF
DNA: TGTGCCAGCAGCGGCCCGGGACAGGGTTACAATGAGCAGTTCTTC
length: 15
D: TRBD1
V: TRBV14
J: TRBJ2-1
size: -

CDR3: CASSLGIAPDYGYTF
DNA: TGTGCCAGCAGCTTAGGGATAGCCCCGGACTATGGCTACACCTTC
length: 15
D: -
V: TRBV7-9
J: TRBJ1-2
size: few

CDR3: CASSFGRDHGYTF
DNA: TGTGCCAGCAGCTTCGGCAGGGATCATGGCTACACCTTC
length: 13
D: -
V: TRBV5-6
J: TRBJ1-2
size: once

CDR3: CASSLSGRLNEQFF
DNA: TGTGCCAGCAGTTTGAGCGGGCGGTTGAATGAGCAGTTCTTC
length: 14
D: -
V: TRBV28
J: TRBJ2-1
size: -

CDR3: CASSPVAGTYNEQFF
DNA: TGTGCCAGCTCACCGGTTGCGGGGACCTACAATGAGCAGTTCTTC
length: 15
D: -
V: TRBV18
J: TRBJ2-1
size: -

CDR3: CASSYTDSGANVLTF
DNA: TGTGCCAGCAGCTACACCGACTCTGGGGCCAACGTCCTGACTTTC
length: 15
D: -
V: TRBV7-2
J: TRBJ2-6
size: -